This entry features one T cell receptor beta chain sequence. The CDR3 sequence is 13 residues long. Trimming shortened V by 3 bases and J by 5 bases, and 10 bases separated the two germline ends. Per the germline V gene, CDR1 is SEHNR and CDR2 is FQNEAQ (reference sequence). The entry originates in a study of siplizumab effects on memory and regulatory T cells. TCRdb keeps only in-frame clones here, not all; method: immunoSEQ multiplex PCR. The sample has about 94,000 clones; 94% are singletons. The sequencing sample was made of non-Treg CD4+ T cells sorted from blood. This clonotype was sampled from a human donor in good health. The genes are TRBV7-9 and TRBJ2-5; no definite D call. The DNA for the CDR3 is TGTGCCAGCAGCTTCAAGCCCGGCGAGACCCAGTACTTC. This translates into CASSFKPGETQYF.